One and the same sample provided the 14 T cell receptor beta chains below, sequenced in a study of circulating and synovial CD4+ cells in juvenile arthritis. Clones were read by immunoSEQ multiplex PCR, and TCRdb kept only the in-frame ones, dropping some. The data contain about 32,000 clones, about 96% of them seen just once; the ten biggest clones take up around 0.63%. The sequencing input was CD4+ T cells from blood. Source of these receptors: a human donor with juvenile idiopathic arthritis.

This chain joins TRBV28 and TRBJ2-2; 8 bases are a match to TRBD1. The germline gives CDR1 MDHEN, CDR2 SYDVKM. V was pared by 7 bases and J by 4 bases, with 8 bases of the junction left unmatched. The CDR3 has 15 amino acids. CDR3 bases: TGTGCCAGCACCCTACGGACAGGGATCACCGGGGAGCTGTTTTTT. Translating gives CASTLRTGITGELFF.

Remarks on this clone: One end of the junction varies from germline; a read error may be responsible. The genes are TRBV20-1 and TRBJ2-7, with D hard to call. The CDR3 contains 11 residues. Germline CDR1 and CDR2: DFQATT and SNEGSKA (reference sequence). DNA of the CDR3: TGCAGTGCTAGAGATGGGCTTACTCCCTCCTTC. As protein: CSARDGLTPSF.

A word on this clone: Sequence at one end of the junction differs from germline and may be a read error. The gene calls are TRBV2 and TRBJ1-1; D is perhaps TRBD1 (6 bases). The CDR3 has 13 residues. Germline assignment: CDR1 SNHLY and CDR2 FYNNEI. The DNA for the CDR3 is TGTGCCAGCAGTACGGTGGGGGCGCAGGTCCCCATCTTT. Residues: CASSTVGAQVPIF.

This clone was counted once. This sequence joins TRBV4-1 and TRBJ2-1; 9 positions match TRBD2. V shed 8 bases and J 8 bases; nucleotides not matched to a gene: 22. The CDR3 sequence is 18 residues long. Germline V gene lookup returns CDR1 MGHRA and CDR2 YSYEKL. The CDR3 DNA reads TGCGCCAGCGCCACAGTTAGCGGGGGCCCCCCGACGGTCGATGAGCAGTTCTTC. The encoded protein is CASATVSGGPPTVDEQFF.

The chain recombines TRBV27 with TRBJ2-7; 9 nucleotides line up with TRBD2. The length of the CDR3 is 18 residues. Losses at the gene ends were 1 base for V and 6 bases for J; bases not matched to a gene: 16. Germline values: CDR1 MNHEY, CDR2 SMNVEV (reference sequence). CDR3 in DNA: TGTGCCAGCAGTTTATTGGGGAATAGCGGGAGTGGGGCCCCCGAGCAGTACTTC. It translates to CASSLLGNSGSGAPEQYF.

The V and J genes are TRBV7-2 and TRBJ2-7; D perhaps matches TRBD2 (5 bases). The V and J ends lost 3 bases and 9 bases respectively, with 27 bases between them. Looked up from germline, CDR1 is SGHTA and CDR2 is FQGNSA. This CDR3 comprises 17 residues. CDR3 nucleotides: TGTGCCAGCAGCTTCTCCGAACTCCAGGTGAAGGTTGCGGGGCAGTACTTC. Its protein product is CASSFSELQVKVAGQYF.

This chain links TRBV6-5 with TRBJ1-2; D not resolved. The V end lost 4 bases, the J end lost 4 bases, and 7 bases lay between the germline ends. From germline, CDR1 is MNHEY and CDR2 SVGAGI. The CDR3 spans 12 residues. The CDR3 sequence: CASSSGVYGYTF. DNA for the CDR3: TGTGCCAGCAGTTCCGGGGTCTATGGCTACACCTTC.

The CDR3 is CASSHLSGRYEQFF. The DNA of the CDR3 is TGCGCCAGCAGTCATCTTAGCGGGAGGTATGAGCAGTTCTTC. V and J are TRBV23-1 and TRBJ2-1; 10 bases line up with TRBD2. TRBV23-1 carries the ORF label, with uncertain function. The CDR3 sequence is 14 residues long. With V trimmed by 3 bases and J by 8 bases, 4 bases remained unmatched.

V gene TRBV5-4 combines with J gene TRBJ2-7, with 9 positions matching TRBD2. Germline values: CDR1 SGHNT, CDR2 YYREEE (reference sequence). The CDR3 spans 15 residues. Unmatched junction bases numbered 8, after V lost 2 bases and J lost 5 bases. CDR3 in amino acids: CASSLGLAGFDEQYF. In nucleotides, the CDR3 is TGTGCCAGCAGCTTAGGCCTAGCGGGGTTCGACGAGCAGTACTTC.

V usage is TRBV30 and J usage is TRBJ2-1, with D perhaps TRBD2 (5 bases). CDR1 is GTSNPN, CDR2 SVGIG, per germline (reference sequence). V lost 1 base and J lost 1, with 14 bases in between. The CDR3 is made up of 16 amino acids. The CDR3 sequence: CAWSAPPGKSYNEQFF. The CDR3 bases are TGTGCCTGGAGTGCCCCCCCGGGGAAGTCCTACAATGAGCAGTTCTTC.

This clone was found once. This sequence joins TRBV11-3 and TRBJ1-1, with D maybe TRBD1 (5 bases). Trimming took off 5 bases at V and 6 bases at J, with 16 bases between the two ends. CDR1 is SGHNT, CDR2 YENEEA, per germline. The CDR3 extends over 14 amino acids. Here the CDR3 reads CASSPGGTTAEAFF. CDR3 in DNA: TGTGCCAGCAGCCCCGGCGGGACTACGGCTGAAGCTTTCTTT.

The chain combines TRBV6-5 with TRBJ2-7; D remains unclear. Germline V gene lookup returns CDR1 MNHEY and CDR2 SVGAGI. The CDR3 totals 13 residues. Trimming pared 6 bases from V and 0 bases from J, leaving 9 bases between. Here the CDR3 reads CASRAQSSYEQYF. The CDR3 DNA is TGTGCCAGCAGAGCACAGAGCTCCTACGAGCAGTACTTC.

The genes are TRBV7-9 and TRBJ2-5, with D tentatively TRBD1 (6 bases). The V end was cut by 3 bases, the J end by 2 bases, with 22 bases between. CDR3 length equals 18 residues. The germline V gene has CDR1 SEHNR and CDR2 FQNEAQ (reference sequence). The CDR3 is CASSFRVSFGGLQETQYF. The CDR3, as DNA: TGTGCCAGCAGCTTCCGGGTTTCCTTTGGGGGCCTGCAAGAGACCCAGTACTTC.

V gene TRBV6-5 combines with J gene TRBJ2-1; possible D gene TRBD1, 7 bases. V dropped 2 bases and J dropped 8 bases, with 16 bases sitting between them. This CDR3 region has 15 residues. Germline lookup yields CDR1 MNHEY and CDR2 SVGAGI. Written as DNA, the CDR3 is TGTGCCAGCAGTTACACACGACAGGGCGGGGATGAGCAGTTCTTC. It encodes CASSYTRQGGDEQFF.